Listed below are T cell receptor beta chains from one sample, sequenced in a study of OX40 agonist ivuxolimab in advanced cancers. Some clones are missing from TCRdb's copy, which holds only in-frame ones; the method was immunoSEQ multiplex PCR. This sample has about 41,000 clones; roughly 82% occur once, and the top ten carry 2.6%. The sequenced sample was CD4+ or CD8+ T cells sorted from blood, obtained in a trial of the OX40 agonist ivuxolimab. The receptors were gathered from an adult with an advanced solid tumor such as melanoma, head and neck, liver or kidney cancer. Each CDR3 is given with its conserved first and last residue. D genes are given only for firm matches. Clone size is not always given. Where it is, it says once, few, many or a class for expanded clones.

TRBV4-3	17	TRBJ1-2	NA	NA	TGCGCCAGCAGCCAAGAAGCCCCAGGGAGCGGGCTCTATGGCTACACCTTC	CASSQEAPGSGLYGYTF
TRBV4-1	17	TRBJ2-1	TRBD2	NA	TGCGCCAGCAGCCAAGACCTAGCGGGGTTACCGCCCCATGAGCAGTTCTTC	CASSQDLAGLPPHEQFF
TRBV11-1	14	TRBJ1-1	NA	NA	TGTGCCAGCAGCTTAGGGGTCTCACAGGTGTACGCTTTCTTT	CASSLGVSQVYAFF
TRBV5-4	16	TRBJ1-2	NA	NA	TGTGCCAGCAGCTTGGAAGGGGTGAGGGGCGACTATGGCTACACCTTC	CASSLEGVRGDYGYTF
TRBV6-6	14	TRBJ2-7	TRBD2	NA	TGTGCCAGCAGTCCGGGACTAGCGGGCTACGAGCAGTACTTC	CASSPGLAGYEQYF
TRBV11-2	14	TRBJ1-5	NA	NA	TGTGCCAGCAGCTTAGACGGAGGCAATCAGCCCCAGCATTTT	CASSLDGGNQPQHF
TRBV6-5	15	TRBJ2-3	TRBD2	NA	TGTGCCAGCAGTTTTCGGGGGGGGGCCTCAGATACGCAGTATTTT	CASSFRGGASDTQYF
TRBV6-1	14	TRBJ2-7	NA	NA	TGTGCCAGCAGACTGACAGGCAGCGCCTACGAGCAGTACTTC	CASRLTGSAYEQYF
TRBV11-2	15	TRBJ1-1	NA	once	TGTGCCAGCAGCTTCAGCGGGACGTTGAACACTGAAGCTTTCTTT	CASSFSGTLNTEAFF
TRBV2	12	TRBJ1-1	TRBD1	NA	TGTGCCAGCAGTGGGGACAGGGTATTTGCTTTCTTT	CASSGDRVFAFF
TRBV5-1	15	TRBJ2-7	NA	NA	TGCGCCAGCAGCTTGACGGGGCTGAGCTCCTACGAGCAGTACTTC	CASSLTGLSSYEQYF
TRBV12-5	18	TRBJ2-7	TRBD2	once	TGTGCTAGTGCCCCTACGGGACTAGCGGGAGGGGGTCGGTACGAGCAGTACTTC	CASAPTGLAGGGRYEQYF
TRBV27	12	TRBJ2-7	NA	NA	TGTGCCAGCAGTATCGGGGACGGCGAGCAGTACTTC	CASSIGDGEQYF
TRBV6-6	15	TRBJ1-3	NA	NA	TGTGCCAGCAGTTACCGGCCCAGCTCTGGAAACACCATATATTTT	CASSYRPSSGNTIYF
TRBV5-4	12	TRBJ1-1	NA	NA	TGTGCCAGCAGCCTGGACGGAGTTGAAGCTTTCTTT	CASSLDGVEAFF
TRBV4-1	14	TRBJ2-3	NA	NA	TGCGCCAGCAGCCAAGCCCCCGGCGAAGATACGCAGTATTTT	CASSQAPGEDTQYF
TRBV4-1	17	TRBJ1-3	NA	NA	TGCGCCAGCAGCCAAGTGACGGGACGCAACTCTGGAAACACCATATATTTT	CASSQVTGRNSGNTIYF
TRBV5-6	14	TRBJ1-6	NA	NA	TGTGCCAGCAAAAAAGAGACAGCCAATTCACCCCTCCACTTT	CASKKETANSPLHF
TRBV6-6	15	TRBJ1-2	TRBD1	NA	TGTGCCAGCAGTTCGCGGGACAGGGGGGACTATGGCTACACCTTC	CASSSRDRGDYGYTF
TRBV5-5	15	TRBJ1-2	NA	NA	TGTGCCAGCAGCCAAGGGGGGCGAAGTGGCTATGGCTACACCTTC	CASSQGGRSGYGYTF
TRBV5-8	16	TRBJ2-5	TRBD2	NA	TGTGCCAGCACTCCCTCTAGCGGTTGGTCTCAAGAGACCCAGTACTTC	CASTPSSGWSQETQYF
TRBV19	13	TRBJ2-7	NA	NA	TGTGCCAGTAGTGCGACTGATTTCTACGAGCAGTACTTC	CASSATDFYEQYF
TRBV7-2	14	TRBJ1-1	NA	NA	TGTGCCAGCAGCTGGACAGTGTTGAACACTGAAGCTTTCTTT	CASSWTVLNTEAFF
TRBV7-9	17	TRBJ2-3	NA	NA	TGTGCCAGCAGCTTAGCGGGCAAGGAGAGGGTAGTCGATACGCAGTATTTT	CASSLAGKERVVDTQYF
TRBV6-1	15	TRBJ1-1	NA	NA	TGTGCCAGCAGAGCTCAGGGACAATCGAACACTGAAGCTTTCTTT	CASRAQGQSNTEAFF
TRBV5-1	15	TRBJ2-1	NA	few	TGCGCCAGCAGGGGGACTTCCAGCTCCTACAATGAGCAGTTCTTC	CASRGTSSSYNEQFF
TRBV29-1	11	TRBJ2-7	NA	NA	TGCAGCGTGGACAGTGAGTACGAGCAGTACTTC	CSVDSEYEQYF
TRBV10-3	14	TRBJ1-5	NA	NA	TGTGCCATCAGTGAGCGAGGTAACAATCAGCCCCAGCATTTT	CAISERGNNQPQHF
TRBV6-1	10	TRBJ1-2	NA	once	TGTGCCAGCAGTGAAGAAGGCTACACCTTC	CASSEEGYTF
TRBV7-3	13	TRBJ2-5	NA	NA	TGTGCCAGCAGCCCGAGGTACCAAGAGACCCAGTACTTC	CASSPRYQETQYF
TRBV30	18	TRBJ1-4	TRBD1	NA	TGTGCCTGGAGCCAAGAGGGGACAGGGGGAGCAACTAATGAAAAACTGTTTTTT	CAWSQEGTGGATNEKLFF
TRBV20-1	11	TRBJ1-1	NA	NA	TGCAGTGCGTTGGGGGACACTGAAGCTTTCTTT	CSALGDTEAFF
TRBV14	15	TRBJ2-7	NA	NA	TGTGCCAGCAGCCAACTTAGGGCCGCACCCTACGAGCAGTACTTC	CASSQLRAAPYEQYF
TRBV9	17	TRBJ2-3	TRBD2	NA	TGTGCCAGCAGCCAAACTAGCGGGGGGGTAAGGGCAGATACGCAGTATTTT	CASSQTSGGVRADTQYF
TRBV5-1	16	TRBJ2-7	NA	few	TGCGCCAGCAGCTTGGGCTCCACAGGTGGTGTCGACGAGCAGTACTTC	CASSLGSTGGVDEQYF
TRBV5-6	15	TRBJ2-3	TRBD2	NA	TGTGCCAGCAGCTCCCGGGGGAGGGGCACAGATACGCAGTATTTT	CASSSRGRGTDTQYF
TRBV19	15	TRBJ1-2	NA	NA	TGTGCCAGTAGTATTAACAGGCCTCTTAGGCATGGCTACACCTTC	CASSINRPLRHGYTF
TRBV21-1	15	TRBJ1-1	NA	NA	TGTGCCAGCAGCGTTCGGGACAGGGGGAACACTGAAGCTTTCTTT	CASSVRDRGNTEAFF
TRBV7-2	13	TRBJ1-5	NA	NA	TGTGCCAGCAGCTTAGAAGGGCTGCAGCCCCAGCATTTT	CASSLEGLQPQHF
TRBV7-3	12	TRBJ2-7	NA	NA	TGTGCCAGCAGCTTAGACACGTTCGAGCAGTACTTC	CASSLDTFEQYF